This passage covers 20 T cell receptor beta chains from one sample sequenced in a study of T cell clonality in common variable immunodeficiency. Sequencing used immunoSEQ multiplex PCR; TCRdb keeps in-frame clones, though not all of them. The sample is made up of approximately 44,000 clones, none counted only once. Sequenced material: peripheral blood mononuclear cells. The receptors stem from a person aged 18 to 70 in good health.

In its sample, this clone was seen many times. The CDR3 DNA, read in part, is TGTGCCAGCAGACCCACTAGCGCCCGTCCGGAGACC. Its translation is CASRPTSARPET. From start to end, the CDR3 is CASRPTSARPETQYF. The chain recombines TRBV2 with TRBJ2-5; TRBD2 agrees at 7 bases. The CDR3 extends 3 residues past the end of the read, so its final part is completed from the germline J gene. The J segment lost 5 bases and the V segment lost 6 bases, leaving 12 bases of the junction unmatched. Germline values: CDR1 SNHLY, CDR2 FYNNEI. The CDR3 spans 15 residues.

In the case of this clone: The CDR3 end is not reached by the read, which stops 3 residues before it; the germline J gene fills it in. J is TRBJ1-2 and V is TRBV11-2, with D tentatively TRBD1 (6 bases). This CDR3 has 15 amino acids. The germline V and J ends were trimmed by 5 bases and 5 bases, with 18 bases remaining between them. Germline V gene data show CDR1 as SGHAT and CDR2 as FQNNGV. This CDR3 reads CASSQGTGLGYGYTF. The sequenced part of the CDR3 DNA is TGTGCCAGCAGCCAGGGAACAGGGCTAGGGTATGGC.

The sample holds many counts of this clone. The read terminates 3 residues ahead of where the CDR3 ends, so the germline J gene completes it. The chain is built from TRBV29-1 and TRBJ1-1, with TRBD1 matching over 9 bases. V lost 3 bases and J lost 5; bases outside the gene matches: 19. CDR3 size: 18 residues. The germline V gene has CDR1 SQVTM and CDR2 ANQGSEA. CDR3 DNA, as far as it was read: TGCAGCGTTGAGTCTATCGGGACAGGGATGCTGGTAGGAACTGAA. It translates to CSVESIGTGMLVGTE. The whole CDR3 protein is CSVESIGTGMLVGTEAFF.

This clone was seen many times. CDR3 residues: CASSPRGSYTF. Partial CDR3 DNA: TGTGCCAGCAGCCCGAGGGGGAGC. The chain employs TRBV7-9 and TRBJ1-2; the D gene is possibly TRBD1 (6 bases). The read falls 3 residues short of the CDR3 end, and the missing part is taken from the germline J gene. The V gene's germline CDR1 is SEHNR and CDR2 FQNEAQ (reference sequence). The CDR3 is made up of 11 amino acids.

Many counts were recorded for this clone. The read halts 3 residues ahead of the CDR3 end, with the missing end drawn from the germline J gene. The rearrangement joins TRBV29-1 to TRBJ1-1; weak D call: TRBD1 (6 bases). Germline CDR1 SQVTM, CDR2 ANQGSEA. There are 13 residues in the CDR3. The CDR3 DNA, read in part, is TGCGCTCTATATAGGGGGTTTAACACTGAA. This codes for CALYRGFNTE. The whole CDR3 protein is CALYRGFNTEAFF.

This clone occurred a few times. The read ends 3 residues early relative to the CDR3; the germline J gene fills the gap. The chain has TRBV11-3 and TRBJ2-7, with 9 nucleotides matching TRBD2. Germline CDR1 reads SGHNT; CDR2 reads YENEEA. This CDR3 region has 14 residues. Trimming took 3 bases from V and 3 from J; bases not matched to a gene: 3. The part of the CDR3 DNA that was read is TGTGCCAGCAGCTTCGGCGGGGGGGGCTACGAG. As protein: CASSFGGGGYE. The entire CDR3 protein reads CASSFGGGGYEQYF. Variable domain in full (rest from reference TRBV11-3 and TRBJ2-7): EAGVVQSPRYKIIEKKQPVAFWCNPISGHNTLYWYLQNLGQGPELLIRYENEEAVDDSQLPKDRFSAERLKGVDSTLKIQPAELGDSAVYLCASSFGGGGYEQYFGPGTRLTVT.

This clone has at least ten counts. The read gets to within 3 residues of the CDR3 end, and the germline J gene fills in the rest. The chain employs TRBV6-2 or TRBV6-3 and TRBJ1-1, with D tentatively TRBD1 (5 bases). The germline V gene has CDR1 MNHEY and CDR2 SVGEGT. Trimming pared 5 bases from V and 7 bases from J, leaving 11 bases between. This CDR3 has 12 residues. CDR3 protein: CASSPDRYEAFF. The sequenced part of the CDR3 DNA is TGTGCCAGCAGTCCCGACAGATATGAA.

This clone has a count of ten or more. From the germline J gene comes the end of the CDR3, since the read stops 3 residues before it. V is TRBV7-3 and J is TRBJ1-2; 9 bases are a match to TRBD1. This CDR3 comprises 15 residues. With V trimmed by 5 bases and J by 4 bases, 8 bases remained unmatched. Germline values: CDR1 SGHTA, CDR2 FQGTGA. Incomplete CDR3 DNA: TGTGCCAGCAGCCCGGGACAGGGCTTCGGCTATGGC. Translated, it gives CASSPGQGFGYG. In full, the CDR3 is CASSPGQGFGYGYTF. The whole variable domain, filled in from reference TRBV7-3 and TRBJ1-2, reads GAGVSQTPSNKVTEKGKYVELRCDPISGHTALYWYRQSLGQGPEFLIYFQGTGAADDSGLPNDRFFAVRPEGSVSTLKIQRTERGDSAVYLCASSPGQGFGYGYTFGSGTRLTVV.

With regard to this clone: The sequence runs out 3 residues before the end of the CDR3; the remainder is reconstructed from the germline J gene. The J gene is TRBJ1-2, the V gene TRBV25-1; D perhaps matches TRBD1 (6 bases). The CDR3 has 13 residues. Between the trimmed V and J ends, which lost 3 bases and 4 bases, there was a span of 9 bases. Germline CDR1 MGHDK, CDR2 SYGVNS. The sequenced part of the CDR3 DNA is TGTGCCAGCAGTGACAGGGGTGCCTATGGC. Its translation: CASSDRGAYG. The CDR3 as a whole reads CASSDRGAYGYTF.

The table lists this clone with many counts. The read terminates 3 residues before the CDR3 end, so the remaining end is supplied by the germline J gene. The chain has TRBV20-1 and TRBJ2-1, with TRBD2 matching over 10 bases. The length of the CDR3 is 17 residues. With V trimmed by 4 bases and J by 6 bases, 15 bases remained unmatched. The germline gives CDR1 DFQATT, CDR2 SNEGSKA (reference sequence). The CDR3: CSAKISKLAGVLNEQFF. CDR3 DNA (partial): TGCAGTGCTAAAATCTCAAAGCTAGCGGGAGTTCTCAATGAG.

This clone came up many times. The read stops 3 residues short of the end of the CDR3; the missing end is completed from the germline J gene. V usage is TRBV20-1 and J usage is TRBJ1-2; 8 bases align to TRBD1. V was clipped by 3 bases and J by 1 base; unmatched bases: 1. CDR3 length: 13 residues. From germline, CDR1 is DFQATT and CDR2 SNEGSKA (reference sequence). CDR3 region: CSARDRVNYGYTF. Partial CDR3 DNA: TGCAGTGCTAGGGACAGGGTTAACTATGGC.

There are many counts of this clone. Read sequence stops 3 residues before the CDR3 end, and the germline J gene provides the missing end. J is TRBJ2-3 and V is TRBV7-3, with D possibly being TRBD1 (6 bases). The CDR3 has 16 residues. Per the germline V gene, CDR1 is SGHTA and CDR2 is FQGTGA. The V end lost 6 bases, the J end lost 1 base, and 17 bases lay between the germline ends. The CDR3 bases that were read are TGTGCCAGCAGTTCAGGGGTTAATAGCCGCACAGATACG. Translation gives CASSSGVNSRTDT. The full CDR3 is CASSSGVNSRTDTQYF.

This clone was counted ten times or more. The read halts 3 residues ahead of the CDR3 end, with the missing end drawn from the germline J gene. The chain is built from TRBV30 and TRBJ2-1; D gene ambiguous. Between the trimmed V and J ends, which lost 0 bases and 7 bases, there was a span of 10 bases. Per germline, CDR1 GTSNPN and CDR2 SVGIG (reference sequence). This CDR3 region has 13 residues. This CDR3 reads CAWSVQVRNEQFF. The sequenced CDR3 bases are TGTGCCTGGAGTGTACAAGTGAGGAATGAG.

To note about this clone: The read is 3 residues too short to cover the CDR3 end, so that end is filled in from the germline J gene. This rearrangement joins TRBV11-3 to TRBJ2-1, with TRBD2 matching over 7 bases. This CDR3 is 14 amino acids long. J was trimmed by 5 bases and V by 5 bases; bases with no gene match: 6. Germline V gene data show CDR1 as SGHNT and CDR2 as YENEEA. The chain's CDR3 is CASSPGGLNNEQFF. The CDR3 bases that were read are TGTGCCAGCAGCCCGGGGGGTTTGAACAATGAG.

This clone was observed at least ten times. Read coverage stops 3 residues before the CDR3 terminus; the germline J gene supplies the remainder. This chain connects TRBV20-1 to TRBJ2-3; 11 bases are a match to TRBD2. Germline CDR1 is DFQATT and CDR2 is SNEGSKA (reference sequence). V lost 6 bases to trimming and J lost 1 base; unmatched junction nucleotides: 6. CDR3 length equals 15 residues. This CDR3 is CSAKTSGARTDTQYF. The sequenced CDR3 bases are TGCAGTGCCAAGACTAGCGGGGCCCGCACAGATACG.

This clone was picked up many times. The observed sequence ends 3 residues before the CDR3 terminus, with the missing tail filled in from the germline J gene. The V and J genes are TRBV7-7 and TRBJ2-7, with TRBD1 matching 9 bases. This CDR3 is 15 amino acids long. After removal of 5 bases from V and 4 bases from J, the junction contained 9 bases not matched to a gene. Germline loops: CDR1 SSHAT, CDR2 FNYEAQ (reference sequence). The chain's CDR3 is CASSQGTGWGYEQYF. The DNA read from the CDR3 is TGTGCCAGCAGCCAGGGGACAGGGTGGGGGTACGAG.

Notes on this clone: The read is 3 residues too short to cover the CDR3 end, so that end is filled in from the germline J gene. The V and J genes are TRBV5-1 and TRBJ2-7; TRBD2 aligns across 9 bases. This CDR3 is built from 17 residues. V lost 3 bases, J lost 2 bases, and 12 bases stayed unmatched. In germline, CDR1 is SGHRS, CDR2 YFSETQ. Incomplete CDR3 DNA: TGCGCCAGCAGCTCCCAGCGGGGGGCCCGGGCGGCCTACGAG. Translating gives CASSSQRGARAAYE. The whole CDR3 protein is CASSSQRGARAAYEQYF.

This clone was detected ten times or more. Incomplete CDR3 DNA: TGTGCCAGCACGGGTTATGAAAAA. Protein sequence: CASTGYEK. The whole CDR3 region reads CASTGYEKLFF. The chain links TRBV2 to TRBJ1-4; unclear D gene. The read halts 3 residues ahead of the CDR3 end, with the missing end drawn from the germline J gene. Germline CDR1 SNHLY, CDR2 FYNNEI. This CDR3 has 11 amino acids. The V end lost 7 bases, the J end lost 6 bases, and 6 bases lay between the germline ends.

Many counts were recorded for this clone. The read falls 3 residues short of the CDR3 end, and the missing part is taken from the germline J gene. This chain uses TRBV7-6 with TRBJ1-2; 10 bases align to TRBD1. V shed 5 bases and J 4 bases; nucleotides not matched to a gene: 10. The germline V gene encodes CDR1 SGHVS and CDR2 FNYEAQ. The CDR3 is 16 amino acids. The part of the CDR3 DNA that was read is TGTGCCAGCAGCCCAGTGACAGGGGGCCGGGGCTATGGC. Protein sequence: CASSPVTGGRGYG. The full CDR3 reads CASSPVTGGRGYGYTF.

This clone has a count of ten or more. Sequencing ends 3 residues short of the CDR3 end; the germline J gene provides the rest. The chain has TRBV5-1 and TRBJ2-3, with D tentatively TRBD1 (6 bases). CDR1 SGHRS and CDR2 YFSETQ come from the germline V gene. Trimming pared 0 bases from V and 3 bases from J, leaving 11 bases between. The CDR3 has 15 amino acids. The covered CDR3 bases are TGCGCCAGCAGCTTGGAACAGGGTTCTACAGATACG. It is translated as CASSLEQGSTDT. The whole CDR3 sequence reads CASSLEQGSTDTQYF.